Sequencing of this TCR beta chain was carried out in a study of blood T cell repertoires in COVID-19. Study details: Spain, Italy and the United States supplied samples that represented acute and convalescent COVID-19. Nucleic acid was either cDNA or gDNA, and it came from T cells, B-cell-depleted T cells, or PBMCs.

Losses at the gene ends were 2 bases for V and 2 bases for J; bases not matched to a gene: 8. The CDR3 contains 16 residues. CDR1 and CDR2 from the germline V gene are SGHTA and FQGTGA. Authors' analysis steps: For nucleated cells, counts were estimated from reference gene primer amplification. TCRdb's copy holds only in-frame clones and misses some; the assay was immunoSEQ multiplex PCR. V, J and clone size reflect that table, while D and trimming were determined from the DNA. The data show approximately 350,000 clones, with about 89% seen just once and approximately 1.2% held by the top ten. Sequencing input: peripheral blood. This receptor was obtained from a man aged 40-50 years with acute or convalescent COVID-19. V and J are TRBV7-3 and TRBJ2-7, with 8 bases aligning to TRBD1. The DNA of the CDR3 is TGTGCCAGCAGCTTAGTTGGGACAGGTGTTACCTACGAGCAGTACTTC. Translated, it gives CASSLVGTGVTYEQYF.